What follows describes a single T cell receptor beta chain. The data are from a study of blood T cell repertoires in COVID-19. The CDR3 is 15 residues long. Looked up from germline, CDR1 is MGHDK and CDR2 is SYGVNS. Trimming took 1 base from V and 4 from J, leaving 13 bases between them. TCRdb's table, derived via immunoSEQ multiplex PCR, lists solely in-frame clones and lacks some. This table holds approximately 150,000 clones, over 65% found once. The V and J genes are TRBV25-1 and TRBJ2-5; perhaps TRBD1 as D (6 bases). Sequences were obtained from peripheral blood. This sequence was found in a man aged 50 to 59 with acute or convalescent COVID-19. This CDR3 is CASSESQGSGETQYF. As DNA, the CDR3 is TGTGCCAGCAGTGAATCTCAGGGGTCGGGAGAGACCCAGTACTTC.